This entry concerns a single T cell receptor (beta chain). The V end was cut by 0 bases, the J end by 6 bases, with 11 bases between. From germline, CDR1 is SGHDN and CDR2 FVKESK. The length of the CDR3 is 14 residues. The record originates from a study of T cell changes during pregnancy in multiple sclerosis. The assay was immunoSEQ multiplex PCR, and TCRdb's table has in-frame clones only and misses some. The sample contains about 40,000 clones, about 90% of which appear only once. This receptor was taken from a female donor with multiple sclerosis, enrolled in a pregnancy study. The V call is TRBV14, the J call TRBJ1-2, with D possibly TRBD1 on 5 matching bases. This specimen was CD4+ T cells from peripheral blood mononuclear cells, taken before pregnancy. This CDR3 is CASSQERGLNGYTF. The DNA of the CDR3 is TGTGCCAGCAGCCAAGAAAGGGGTCTTAATGGCTACACCTTC.